This T cell receptor (beta chain) was recorded in a study of patients and donors after allogeneic stem cell transplantation. This clonotype was seen a few times. Each CDR3 protein is one row after TCRdb ran MiXCR on the RT-PCR reads. The sample holds 150,000 to 200,000 distinct CDR3 sequences, approximately 24% seen once. The V end lost 8 bases, the J end lost 1 base, and 8 bases lay between the germline ends. Germline V lookup: CDR1 MGHRA, CDR2 YSYEKL. The CDR3 loop spans 12 amino acids. This chain uses TRBV4-1 with TRBJ1-2; no clear D. Sequenced: blood, either unsorted or a sorted T cell fraction (not recorded which). The TCR was taken from a human donor who was either an allogeneic HSCT recipient or a stem cell or donor lymphocyte infusion donor (not recorded which). It is not recorded whose cells these are; they may come from a transplant donor. CDR3 coding DNA: TGCGCCAGCCGAGGATTTAACTATGGCTACACCTTC. Protein sequence: CASRGFNYGYTF.